This TCR beta chain came from a study of cytomegalovirus exposure and HLA in healthy donors. Overall study results and limits: Listed as cytomegalovirus-associated were approximately 160 TCR beta chains. Most sequenced TCRs were rare (though some public TCRs occurred in many donors).

With regard to this clone: Its target is unknown.

V was pared by 3 bases and J by 0 bases, with 6 bases between. Germline values: CDR1 SGHVS, CDR2 FQNEAQ. The CDR3 has 13 amino acids. The data were produced by immunoSEQ multiplex PCR, yet TCRdb's version contains in-frame clones alone and is incomplete. The sample has about 160,000 clones, about nine tenths seen once. The V call is TRBV7-8, the J call TRBJ2-7, with D unclear. The specimen sequenced was PBMCs. The receptor's source is a young woman in good health and CMV-seropositive. The CDR3: CASSLWASYEQYF. CDR3 DNA sequence: TGTGCCAGCAGCTTGTGGGCCTCCTACGAGCAGTACTTC.